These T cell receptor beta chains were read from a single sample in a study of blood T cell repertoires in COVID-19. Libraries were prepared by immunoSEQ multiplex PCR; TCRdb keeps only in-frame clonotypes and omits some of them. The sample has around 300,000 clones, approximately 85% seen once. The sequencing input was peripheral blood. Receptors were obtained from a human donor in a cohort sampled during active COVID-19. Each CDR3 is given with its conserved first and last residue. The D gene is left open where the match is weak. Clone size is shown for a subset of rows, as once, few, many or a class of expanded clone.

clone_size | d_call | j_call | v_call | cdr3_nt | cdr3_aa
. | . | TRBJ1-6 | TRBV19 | TGTGCCAGTAGTATTGAGGATGGTTTAAATTCACCCCTCCACTTT | CASSIEDGLNSPLHF
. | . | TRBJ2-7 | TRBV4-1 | TGCGCCAGCACTCAAGACCGCGGACAGCCCTACGAGCAGTACTTC | CASTQDRGQPYEQYF
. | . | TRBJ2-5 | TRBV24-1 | TGTGCCACCAGTGCCCCCCACCCCAGACAGGCCGATGAGGAGACCCAGTACTTC | CATSAPHPRQADEETQYF
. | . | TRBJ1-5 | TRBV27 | TGTGCCAGCAGTTTGCGAACAGGGTTCCAGCCCCAGCATTTT | CASSLRTGFQPQHF
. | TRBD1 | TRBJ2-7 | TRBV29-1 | TGCAGCGTTGAAGGACAGGGTGAGTCCTACGAGCAGTACTTC | CSVEGQGESYEQYF
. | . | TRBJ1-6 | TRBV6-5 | TGTGCCAGCAGTTACCGGGGAGGTAATTCACCCCTCCACTTT | CASSYRGGNSPLHF
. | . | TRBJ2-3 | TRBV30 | TGTGCCTGGAGTATGACAGATAGCACAGATACGCAGTATTTT | CAWSMTDSTDTQYF
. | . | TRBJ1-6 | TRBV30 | TGTGCCTGGAGTGTACTTCAGGGTGGTAATTCACCCCTCCACTTT | CAWSVLQGGNSPLHF
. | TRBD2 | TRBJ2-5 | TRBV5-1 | TGCGCCAGCACCCGAAGCGGGGGGGGTGAGACCCAGTACTTC | CASTRSGGGETQYF
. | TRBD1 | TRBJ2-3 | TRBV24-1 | TGTGCCACCAGTGTTACAGGGGGCGTCCCAGATACGCAGTATTTT | CATSVTGGVPDTQYF
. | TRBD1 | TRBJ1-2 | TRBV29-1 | TGCAGCGTCAATAACCTGGACAGGAACTATGGCTACACCTTC | CSVNNLDRNYGYTF
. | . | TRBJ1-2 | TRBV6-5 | TGTGCCAGCAGCAACAGGAGAACGGCTAACTATGGCTACACCTTC | CASSNRRTANYGYTF
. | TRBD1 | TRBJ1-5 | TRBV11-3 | TGTGCCAGCAGCTTACCCGGGACAGGCCTCAATCAGCCCCAGCATTTT | CASSLPGTGLNQPQHF
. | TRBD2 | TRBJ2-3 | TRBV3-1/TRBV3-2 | TGTGCCAGCAGCCAAAGGACTAGCCGGGGCACAGATACGCAGTATTTT | CASSQRTSRGTDTQYF
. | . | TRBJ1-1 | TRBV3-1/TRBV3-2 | TGTGCCAGCAGCCAAACAGGGAGCCCGACTGAAGCTTTCTTT | CASSQTGSPTEAFF
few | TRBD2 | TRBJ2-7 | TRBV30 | TGTGCCTGGAGTAAGGGCGGGGGGCTCGAGCAGTACTTC | CAWSKGGGLEQYF
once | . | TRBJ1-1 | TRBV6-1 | TGTGCCAGCAGTGAAACTGGGAACACTGAAGCTTTCTTT | CASSETGNTEAFF
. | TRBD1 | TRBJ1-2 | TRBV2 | TGTGCCAGCATAGACAGGGTCTACGGCTACACCTTC | CASIDRVYGYTF
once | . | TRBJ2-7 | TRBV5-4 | TGTGCCAGCAGCTTGGCTGAGACAGGCGCCTACGAGCAGTACTTC | CASSLAETGAYEQYF
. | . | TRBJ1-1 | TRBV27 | TGTGCCAGCAGAGTGCCCCATGCCTCAGGGGTAATCTCAGCTTTCTTT | CASRVPHASGVISAFF
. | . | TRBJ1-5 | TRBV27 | TGTGCCAGCAGTCAACTAGACACCCAGACATTTACCAGGAATCAGCCCCAGCATTTT | CASSQLDTQTFTRNQPQHF
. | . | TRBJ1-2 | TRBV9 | TGTGCCAGCAGCCTTATTTCCGGGGGTCATGGCTACACCTTC | CASSLISGGHGYTF
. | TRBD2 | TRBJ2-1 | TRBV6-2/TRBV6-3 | TGTGCCAGCAGTTACTCGCGCAGACTAGCGGGGAACAATGAGCAGTTCTTC | CASSYSRRLAGNNEQFF
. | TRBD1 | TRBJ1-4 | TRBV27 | TGTGCCAGCAGTTTGACAGGGGTCGGGGAAAAACTGTTTTTT | CASSLTGVGEKLFF
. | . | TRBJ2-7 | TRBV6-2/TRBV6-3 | TGTGCCAGCAGTTACGGGGCCAGGCTTAGTGACGAGCAGTACTTC | CASSYGARLSDEQYF
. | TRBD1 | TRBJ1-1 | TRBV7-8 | TGTGCCAGCAGCTCAACAGGGGAGACTGAAGCTTTCTTT | CASSSTGETEAFF
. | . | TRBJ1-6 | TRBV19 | TGTGCCAGTACTCCGAACAGGGTCTATAATTCACCCCTCCACTTT | CASTPNRVYNSPLHF
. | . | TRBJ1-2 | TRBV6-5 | TGTGCCAGCAGTTACCAAAAGGGGCCTTCTAACTATGGCTACACCTTC | CASSYQKGPSNYGYTF
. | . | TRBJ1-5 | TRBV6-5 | TGTGCCAGCAGTCAATCCCAGCCCCAGCATTTT | CASSQSQPQHF
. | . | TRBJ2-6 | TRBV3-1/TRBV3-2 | TGTGCCAGCAGCCCCCTCGGTACCGGGGCCAACGTCCTGACTTTC | CASSPLGTGANVLTF
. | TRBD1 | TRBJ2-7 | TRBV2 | TGTGCCAGCAGTCCCGGACGGGACAGGGTTTCCGCCGGGTACTTC | CASSPGRDRVSAGYF
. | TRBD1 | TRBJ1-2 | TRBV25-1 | TGTGCCAGCAGTGAATCCACGACAGGGGACTATGGCTACACCTTC | CASSESTTGDYGYTF
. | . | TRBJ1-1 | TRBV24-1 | TGTGCCACCAGTGATTCTGTAACGGCTGAAGCTTTCTTT | CATSDSVTAEAFF
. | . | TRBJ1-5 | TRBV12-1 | TGTGCCAGCAGCTTTGGACAGGCAAGTGAGCCCCAGCATTTT | CASSFGQASEPQHF
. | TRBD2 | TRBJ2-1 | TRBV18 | TGTGCCAGCTCACAACTAGCGGGCCCGTTCTTC | CASSQLAGPFF
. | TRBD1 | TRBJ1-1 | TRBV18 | TGTGCCAGCTCGGCCAGGACAGGGGGGGACACTGAAGCTTTCTTT | CASSARTGGDTEAFF
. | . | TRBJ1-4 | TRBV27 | TGTGCCAGCAGTCCGAGTACAACTAATGAAAAACTGTTTTTT | CASSPSTTNEKLFF
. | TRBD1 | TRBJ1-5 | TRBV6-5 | TGTGCCAGCAGTCCGGGACAGGGGGTTCAGCCCCAGCATTTT | CASSPGQGVQPQHF
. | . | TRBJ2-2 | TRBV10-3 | TGTGCCATCAGGGGCTCCTCTGCGAACACCGGGGAGCTGTTTTTT | CAIRGSSANTGELFF
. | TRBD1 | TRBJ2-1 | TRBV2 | TGTGCCAGCAGCGGGGACAGGGTGGTAGATGAGCAGTTCTTC | CASSGDRVVDEQFF
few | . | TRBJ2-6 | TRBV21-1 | TGTGCCAGCAGCAAAGAAGGTCAGGGGACAGGGGGTGTTTCTGGGGCCAACGTCCTGACTTTC | CASSKEGQGTGGVSGANVLTF
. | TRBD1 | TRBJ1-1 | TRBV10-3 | TGTGCCATCAGAATCGGACAGGGGGCCCCTGAAGCTTTCTTT | CAIRIGQGAPEAFF
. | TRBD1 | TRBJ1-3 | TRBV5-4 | TGTGCCAGCAGCTCTGGACAGGGGCTTGGAAACACCATATATTTT | CASSSGQGLGNTIYF
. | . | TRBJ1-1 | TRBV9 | TGTGCCAGCAGCGCGGCAGGGTTAACTGAAGCTTTCTTT | CASSAAGLTEAFF
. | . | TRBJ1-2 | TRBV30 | TGTGCCTGGAGTCAAGGACTATCTGGGGGAAACTATGGCTACACCTTC | CAWSQGLSGGNYGYTF
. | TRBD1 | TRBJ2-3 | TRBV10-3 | TGTGCCATCAGTGAGCCGGGACAGGGGGCGGAGACGCAGTATTTT | CAISEPGQGAETQYF
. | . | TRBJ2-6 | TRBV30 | TGTGCCTGGAGTGTACCCGGGTCTGGGGCCAACGTCCTGACTTTC | CAWSVPGSGANVLTF
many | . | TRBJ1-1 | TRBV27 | TGTGCCAGCAGTTTAGTTTGGTACTCACCTGAAGCTTTCTTT | CASSLVWYSPEAFF
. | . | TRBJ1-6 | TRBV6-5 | TGTGCCAGCACCAGCAGGTTCTACTATAATTCACCCCTCCACTTT | CASTSRFYYNSPLHF
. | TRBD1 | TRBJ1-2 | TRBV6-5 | TGTGCCAGCAGTCCCGGGACAGGGCCTAACTATGGCTACACCTTC | CASSPGTGPNYGYTF